This TCR beta chain emerged from a study of blood T cell repertoires in COVID-19. In the case of this clone: The same CDR3 also results from other DNA sequences found in this sample.

Method: immunoSEQ multiplex PCR; TCRdb's copy keeps in-frame clones and lacks some. The profile shows almost 250,000 clones, 65% to 90% of them singletons. The sequence was collected from a woman aged 50 to 60 with acute COVID-19. The specimen sequenced was PBMCs or T cells enriched from blood (not recorded which).

CDR3 amino acids: CASSLGGIDQPQHF. The CDR3 bases are TGCGCCAGCAGCCTGGGCGGGATCGATCAGCCCCAGCATTTT. The chain has TRBV5-1 and TRBJ1-5, with D hard to call. From germline, CDR1 is SGHRS and CDR2 YFSETQ. Deletions cut 4 bases from V and 5 bases from J, with 13 bases between. This CDR3 is built from 14 residues.